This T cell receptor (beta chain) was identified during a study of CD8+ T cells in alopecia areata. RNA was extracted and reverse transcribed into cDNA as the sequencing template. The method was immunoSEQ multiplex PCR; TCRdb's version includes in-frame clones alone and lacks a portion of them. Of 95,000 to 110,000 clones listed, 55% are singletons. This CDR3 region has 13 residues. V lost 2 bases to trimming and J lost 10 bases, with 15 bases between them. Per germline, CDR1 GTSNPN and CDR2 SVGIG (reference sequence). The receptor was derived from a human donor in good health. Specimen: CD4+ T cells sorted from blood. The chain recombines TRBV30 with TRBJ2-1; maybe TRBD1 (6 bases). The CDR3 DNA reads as TGTGCCTGGAGTAATCAGGGGTACGGAGAGCAGTTCTTC. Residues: CAWSNQGYGEQFF.